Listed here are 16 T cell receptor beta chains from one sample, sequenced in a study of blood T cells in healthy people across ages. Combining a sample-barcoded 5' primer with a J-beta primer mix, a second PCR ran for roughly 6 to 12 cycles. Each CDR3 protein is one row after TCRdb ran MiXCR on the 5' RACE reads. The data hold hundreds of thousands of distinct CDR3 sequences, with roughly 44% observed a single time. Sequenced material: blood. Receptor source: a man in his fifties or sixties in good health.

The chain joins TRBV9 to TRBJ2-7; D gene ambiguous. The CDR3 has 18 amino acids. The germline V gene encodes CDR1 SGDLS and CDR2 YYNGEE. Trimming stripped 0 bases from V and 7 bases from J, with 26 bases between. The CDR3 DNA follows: TGTGCCAGCAGCGTAGAGGACGTGGTTCTAGGGTCCTACAATGAGCAGTACTTC. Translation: CASSVEDVVLGSYNEQYF.

The CDR3 sequence: CASSDRHVYEQYF. CDR3 bases: TGTGCCAGCAGTGACCGCCACGTCTACGAGCAGTACTTC. The chain recombines TRBV2 with TRBJ2-7; D unresolved. CDR3 length: 13 amino acids. V lost 3 bases to trimming and J lost 3 bases, with 9 bases between them. Germline V gives CDR1 SNHLY, CDR2 FYNNEI.

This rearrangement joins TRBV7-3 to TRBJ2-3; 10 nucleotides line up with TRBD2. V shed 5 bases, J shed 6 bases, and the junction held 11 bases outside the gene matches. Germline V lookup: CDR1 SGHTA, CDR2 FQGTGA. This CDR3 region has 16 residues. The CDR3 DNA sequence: TGTGCCAGCAGCCCCGGGGTAGCGGGGGGTTGGGATACGCAGTATTTT. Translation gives CASSPGVAGGWDTQYF.

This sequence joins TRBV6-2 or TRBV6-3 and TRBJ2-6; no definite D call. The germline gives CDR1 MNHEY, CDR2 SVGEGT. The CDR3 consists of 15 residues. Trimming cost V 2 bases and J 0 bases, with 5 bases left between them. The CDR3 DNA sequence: TGTGCCAGCAGTTACGCGAGCTCTGGGGCCAACGTCCTGACTTTC. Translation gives CASSYASSGANVLTF.

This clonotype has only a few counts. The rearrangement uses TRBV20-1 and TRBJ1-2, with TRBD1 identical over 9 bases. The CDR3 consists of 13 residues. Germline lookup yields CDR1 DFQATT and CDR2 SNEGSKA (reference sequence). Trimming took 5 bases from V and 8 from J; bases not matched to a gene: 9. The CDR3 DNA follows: TGCAGTGCTCTGCGGGACAGGGCGGACGGCTACACCTTC. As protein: CSALRDRADGYTF.

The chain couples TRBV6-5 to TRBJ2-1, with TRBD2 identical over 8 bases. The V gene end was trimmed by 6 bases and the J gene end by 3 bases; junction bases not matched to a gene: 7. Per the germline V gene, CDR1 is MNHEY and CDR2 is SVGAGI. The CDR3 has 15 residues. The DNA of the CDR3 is TGTGCCAGCAGGGACAGCGGGGGACTCTACAATGAGCAGTTCTTC. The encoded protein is CASRDSGGLYNEQFF.

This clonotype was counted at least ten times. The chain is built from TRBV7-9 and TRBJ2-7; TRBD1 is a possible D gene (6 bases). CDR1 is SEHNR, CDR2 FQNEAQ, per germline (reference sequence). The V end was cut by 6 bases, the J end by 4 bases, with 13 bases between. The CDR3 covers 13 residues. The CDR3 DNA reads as TGTGCCAGCAGTCCGCAGGGGAGATACGAGCAGTACTTC. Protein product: CASSPQGRYEQYF.

The DNA of the CDR3 is TGTGCCACCAGACCGGTACAGGGATCACAAAATACGCAGTATTTT. It encodes CATRPVQGSQNTQYF. The genes are TRBV15 and TRBJ2-3; D might be TRBD1 (6 bases). V dropped 6 bases and J dropped 7 bases, with 20 bases sitting between them. The CDR3 is made up of 15 amino acids. From germline, CDR1 is LNHNV and CDR2 YYDKDF (reference sequence).

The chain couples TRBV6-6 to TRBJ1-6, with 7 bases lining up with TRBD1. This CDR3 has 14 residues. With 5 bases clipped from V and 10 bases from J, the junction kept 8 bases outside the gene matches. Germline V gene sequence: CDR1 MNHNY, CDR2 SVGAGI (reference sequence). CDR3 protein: CASSRDSGGSPLHF. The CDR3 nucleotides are TGTGCCAGCAGTCGGGACAGTGGTGGCTCACCCCTCCACTTT.

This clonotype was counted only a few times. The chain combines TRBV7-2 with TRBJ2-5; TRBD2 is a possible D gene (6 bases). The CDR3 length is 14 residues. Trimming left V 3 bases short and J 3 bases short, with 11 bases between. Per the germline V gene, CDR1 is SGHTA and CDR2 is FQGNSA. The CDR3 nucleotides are TGTGCCAGCAGCTTTAGTCCTAGCGAAGAGACCCAGTACTTC. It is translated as CASSFSPSEETQYF.

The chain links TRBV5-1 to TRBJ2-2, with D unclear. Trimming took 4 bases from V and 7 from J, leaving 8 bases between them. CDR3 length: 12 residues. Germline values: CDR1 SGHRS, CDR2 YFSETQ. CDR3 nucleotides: TGCGCCAGCAGCGACCCAGGCGGGGAGCTGTTTTTT. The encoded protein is CASSDPGGELFF.

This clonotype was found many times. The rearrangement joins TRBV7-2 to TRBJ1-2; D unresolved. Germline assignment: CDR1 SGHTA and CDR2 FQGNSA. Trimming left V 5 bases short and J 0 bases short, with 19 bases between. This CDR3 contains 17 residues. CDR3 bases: TGTGCCAGCAGCCTCGGGCGTCGGCAACAGACTAACTATGGCTACACCTTC. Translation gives CASSLGRRQQTNYGYTF.

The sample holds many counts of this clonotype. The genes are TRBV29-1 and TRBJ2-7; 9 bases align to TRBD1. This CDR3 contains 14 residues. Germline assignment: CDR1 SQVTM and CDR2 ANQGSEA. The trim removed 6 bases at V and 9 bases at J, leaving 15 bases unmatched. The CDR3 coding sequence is TGCAGCGTAGTGACAGGGGGTGAGATACGAGGGCAGTACTTC. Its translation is CSVVTGGEIRGQYF.

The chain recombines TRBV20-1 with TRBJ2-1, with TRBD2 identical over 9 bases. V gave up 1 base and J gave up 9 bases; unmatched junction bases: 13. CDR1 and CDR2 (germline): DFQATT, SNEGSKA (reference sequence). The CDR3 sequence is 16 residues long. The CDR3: CSARVAGGGAFGEQFF. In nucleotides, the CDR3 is TGCAGTGCTAGAGTAGCGGGCGGGGGGGCCTTCGGTGAGCAGTTCTTC.

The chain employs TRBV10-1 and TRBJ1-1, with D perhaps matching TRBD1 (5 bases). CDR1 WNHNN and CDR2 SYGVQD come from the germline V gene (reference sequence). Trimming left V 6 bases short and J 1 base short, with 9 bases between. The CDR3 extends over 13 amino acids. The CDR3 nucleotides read TGCGCCAGCAGGACCGGGACGAACACTGAAGCTTTCTTT. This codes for CASRTGTNTEAFF.

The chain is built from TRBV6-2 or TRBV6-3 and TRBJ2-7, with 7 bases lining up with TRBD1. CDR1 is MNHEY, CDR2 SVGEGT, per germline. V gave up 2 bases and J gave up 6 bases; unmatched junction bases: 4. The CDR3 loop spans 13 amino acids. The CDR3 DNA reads TGTGCCAGCAGTTACGACAGGGCCGGCGAGCAGTACTTC. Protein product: CASSYDRAGEQYF.